Listed below are T cell receptor beta chains from one sample, sequenced in a study of cytomegalovirus exposure and HLA in healthy donors. The assay was immunoSEQ multiplex PCR, and TCRdb's table has in-frame clones only and misses some. The sample has hundreds of thousands of clones, around 65% seen once. The specimen sequenced was PBMCs. These receptor sequences come from a female donor in good health and CMV-seronegative. The CDR3 runs from the conserved cysteine through the conserved F or W. Each record gives: V gene, D gene, clone size, J gene, CDR3 protein, CDR3 DNA. The D gene is left open where the match is weak. Part of the rows lack a size; the others show once, few, many or a class for expanded clones.

V: TRBV21-1
D: -
size: few
J: TRBJ1-1
CDR3: CASSKDGGSLTEGFF
DNA: TGTGCCAGCAGCAAAGATGGTGGCAGTTTAACTGAGGGTTTCTTT

V: TRBV27
D: -
size: -
J: TRBJ1-5
CDR3: CASREGGNQPQHF
DNA: TGTGCCAGCCGTGAGGGTGGCAATCAGCCCCAGCATTTT

V: TRBV5-1
D: -
size: -
J: TRBJ2-7
CDR3: CASRDYTYEQYF
DNA: TGCGCCAGCAGGGACTATACCTACGAGCAGTACTTC

V: TRBV10-3
D: -
size: -
J: TRBJ2-7
CDR3: CAISVRGGTGATRGPYEQYF
DNA: TGTGCCATCAGTGTAAGGGGGGGAACAGGGGCGACCAGGGGGCCCTACGAGCAGTACTTC

V: TRBV6-6
D: -
size: few
J: TRBJ2-6
CDR3: CASSYLSGANVLTF
DNA: TGTGCCAGCAGTTACCTCTCTGGGGCCAACGTCCTGACTTTC

V: TRBV6-1
D: TRBD2
size: -
J: TRBJ2-3
CDR3: CASSLAGDVDTQYF
DNA: TGTGCCAGCAGTCTAGCGGGAGACGTGGATACGCAGTATTTT

V: TRBV15
D: TRBD1
size: -
J: TRBJ1-2
CDR3: CATSRPGQPNYGYTF
DNA: TGTGCCACCAGCAGGCCGGGACAGCCCAACTATGGCTACACCTTC

V: TRBV28
D: -
size: -
J: TRBJ1-2
CDR3: CASSPSLGAGYDYGYTF
DNA: TGTGCCAGCAGTCCCTCGTTGGGGGCCGGGTACGACTATGGCTACACCTTC

V: TRBV5-1
D: -
size: once
J: TRBJ1-6
CDR3: CASSLGQDNSPLHF
DNA: TGCGCCAGCAGCTTGGGGCAGGATAATTCACCCCTCCACTTT

V: TRBV5-1
D: TRBD1
size: -
J: TRBJ1-5
CDR3: CASSSGTGNQPQHF
DNA: TGCGCCAGCAGCTCCGGGACAGGAAATCAGCCCCAGCATTTT

V: TRBV19
D: TRBD2
size: -
J: TRBJ2-1
CDR3: CASSIGTSGSLEVYGEQFF
DNA: TGTGCCAGTAGTATCGGGACTAGCGGGAGTCTGGAAGTTTATGGTGAGCAGTTCTTC

V: TRBV9
D: TRBD1
size: -
J: TRBJ1-5
CDR3: CASSPGGSQPQHF
DNA: TGTGCCAGCAGTCCAGGGGGGAGTCAGCCCCAGCATTTT

V: TRBV7-9
D: TRBD2
size: few
J: TRBJ2-2
CDR3: CASSLVLAVAANTGELFF
DNA: TGTGCCAGCAGCTTAGTTCTAGCGGTAGCCGCGAACACCGGGGAGCTGTTTTTT

V: TRBV28
D: -
size: -
J: TRBJ2-7
CDR3: CASSLSFSEYEQYF
DNA: TGTGCCAGCAGTTTATCTTTTTCCGAGTACGAGCAGTACTTC

V: TRBV6-5
D: TRBD2
size: -
J: TRBJ2-7
CDR3: CASSKLAGVVEQYF
DNA: TGTGCCAGCAGCAAACTAGCGGGAGTGGTCGAGCAGTACTTC

V: TRBV7-3
D: TRBD1
size: -
J: TRBJ2-7
CDR3: CASSRGQGREQYF
DNA: TGTGCCAGCAGCCGGGGACAGGGTAGGGAGCAGTACTTC

V: TRBV6-6
D: TRBD2
size: -
J: TRBJ2-3
CDR3: CASLLAGGWTDTQYF
DNA: TGTGCCAGCCTTCTAGCGGGAGGGTGGACAGATACGCAGTATTTT

V: TRBV2
D: TRBD1
size: few
J: TRBJ1-1
CDR3: CASSRTGPTEAFF
DNA: TGTGCCAGCAGCAGGACAGGGCCCACTGAAGCTTTCTTT

V: TRBV5-1
D: TRBD2
size: -
J: TRBJ2-3
CDR3: CASSLLAGGGPDTQYF
DNA: TGCGCCAGCAGCTTGTTGGCGGGAGGAGGACCGGATACGCAGTATTTT

V: TRBV7-9
D: TRBD1
size: -
J: TRBJ2-7
CDR3: CASSFQGVGSYEQYF
DNA: TGTGCCAGCAGCTTCCAGGGGGTCGGCTCCTACGAGCAGTACTTC

V: TRBV4-2
D: -
size: -
J: TRBJ2-1
CDR3: CASSRANEQFF
DNA: TGTGCCAGCAGCCGAGCTAATGAGCAGTTCTTC

V: TRBV5-4
D: -
size: once
J: TRBJ2-3
CDR3: CASSTSRHLTSTDTQYF
DNA: TGTGCCAGCAGCACCAGCCGACATTTAACTAGCACAGATACGCAGTATTTT

V: TRBV19
D: -
size: -
J: TRBJ1-1
CDR3: CASSIEGTANTEAFF
DNA: TGTGCCAGTAGTATAGAAGGAACAGCCAACACTGAAGCTTTCTTT

V: TRBV5-1
D: TRBD2
size: few
J: TRBJ2-7
CDR3: CASSLGLAGDEQYF
DNA: TGCGCCAGCAGCTTGGGCCTAGCGGGAGACGAGCAGTACTTC

V: TRBV28
D: TRBD1
size: -
J: TRBJ1-3
CDR3: CASSPAGTDLSSGNTIYF
DNA: TGTGCCAGCAGCCCCGCCGGGACAGACCTTAGCTCTGGAAACACCATATATTTT

V: TRBV7-8
D: TRBD1
size: -
J: TRBJ1-4
CDR3: CASTFGDRTEKLFF
DNA: TGTGCCAGCACTTTCGGGGACAGAACAGAAAAACTGTTTTTT

V: TRBV19
D: TRBD1
size: -
J: TRBJ1-2
CDR3: CASSIGQGNYGYTF
DNA: TGTGCCAGTAGTATAGGACAGGGGAACTATGGCTACACCTTC

V: TRBV30
D: -
size: -
J: TRBJ2-3
CDR3: CAWSVSPPGTDTQYF
DNA: TGTGCCTGGAGTGTCTCTCCCCCGGGCACAGATACGCAGTATTTT

V: TRBV29-1
D: TRBD2
size: -
J: TRBJ2-3
CDR3: CSVWLAGDPTQYF
DNA: TGCAGCGTTTGGCTAGCGGGTGACCCTACGCAGTATTTT

V: TRBV27
D: -
size: -
J: TRBJ1-1
CDR3: CASSIRSGGTEAFF
DNA: TGTGCCAGCAGTATTCGCAGCGGGGGCACTGAAGCTTTCTTT

V: TRBV28
D: -
size: -
J: TRBJ1-5
CDR3: CASTTSGGNQPQHF
DNA: TGTGCCAGCACTACCTCAGGGGGCAATCAGCCCCAGCATTTT

V: TRBV6-5
D: -
size: -
J: TRBJ2-1
CDR3: CASRLDSYNEQFF
DNA: TGTGCCAGCAGACTCGACAGCTACAATGAGCAGTTCTTC

V: TRBV28
D: -
size: -
J: TRBJ1-5
CDR3: CASSTPGIDSNQPQHF
DNA: TGTGCCAGCAGCACCCCGGGGATCGATAGCAATCAGCCCCAGCATTTT

V: TRBV7-2
D: TRBD1
size: -
J: TRBJ1-5
CDR3: CASSYRTGGSQPQHF
DNA: TGTGCCAGCAGCTACCGGACAGGGGGCTCTCAGCCCCAGCATTTT

V: TRBV19
D: TRBD1
size: once
J: TRBJ1-1
CDR3: CASNRGQLNTEAFF
DNA: TGTGCCTCCAACAGGGGGCAGTTGAACACTGAAGCTTTCTTT

V: TRBV6-6
D: -
size: -
J: TRBJ1-3
CDR3: CASRDGGSGNTIYF
DNA: TGTGCCAGCAGGGACGGAGGCTCTGGAAACACCATATATTTT

V: TRBV5-1
D: TRBD1
size: -
J: TRBJ1-1
CDR3: CASSAQGAGTEAFF
DNA: TGCGCCAGCAGCGCGCAGGGGGCCGGGACTGAAGCTTTCTTT

V: TRBV4-1
D: -
size: -
J: TRBJ2-5
CDR3: CASSQDHQGTQYF
DNA: TGCGCCAGCAGCCAAGATCATCAGGGGACCCAGTACTTC

V: TRBV5-8
D: TRBD1
size: -
J: TRBJ1-2
CDR3: CASSFWTGGDGYTF
DNA: TGTGCCAGCAGCTTCTGGACAGGGGGTGATGGCTACACCTTC

V: TRBV10-1
D: -
size: -
J: TRBJ2-7
CDR3: CASSESGVSDEQYF
DNA: TGCGCCAGCAGTGAGTCGGGAGTTAGCGACGAGCAGTACTTC

V: TRBV2
D: -
size: -
J: TRBJ1-1
CDR3: CASSEGRGTEAFF
DNA: TGTGCCAGCAGCGAGGGGAGGGGAACTGAAGCTTTCTTT

V: TRBV7-3
D: TRBD1
size: -
J: TRBJ2-1
CDR3: CASRDHRGEQFF
DNA: TGTGCCAGCAGAGACCACAGGGGTGAGCAGTTCTTC

V: TRBV6-5
D: TRBD2
size: few
J: TRBJ2-3
CDR3: CASSYSRTSTRDTQYF
DNA: TGTGCCAGCAGTTACTCACGGACTAGTACGAGAGATACGCAGTATTTT

V: TRBV14
D: -
size: -
J: TRBJ1-2
CDR3: CASSHLGTNYGYTF
DNA: TGTGCCAGCAGCCACCTGGGCACCAACTATGGCTACACCTTC

V: TRBV7-9
D: -
size: -
J: TRBJ1-4
CDR3: CASSLRGTNEKLFF
DNA: TGTGCCAGCAGCTTAAGGGGGACTAATGAAAAACTGTTTTTT

V: TRBV27
D: -
size: -
J: TRBJ2-3
CDR3: CASSWASTDTQYF
DNA: TGTGCCAGCAGTTGGGCTAGCACAGATACGCAGTATTTT

V: TRBV19
D: TRBD2
size: -
J: TRBJ2-2
CDR3: CASSIGRLRLAAGELFF
DNA: TGTGCCAGTAGTATAGGAAGGCTGAGACTAGCTGCTGGGGAGCTGTTTTTT

V: TRBV10-3
D: -
size: -
J: TRBJ1-1
CDR3: CAISLPIQGSEAFF
DNA: TGTGCCATCAGCCTACCAATACAGGGTTCTGAAGCTTTCTTT

V: TRBV19
D: -
size: -
J: TRBJ1-4
CDR3: CASSISINEKLFF
DNA: TGTGCCAGTAGTATCTCTATTAATGAAAAACTGTTTTTT

V: TRBV4-1
D: -
size: few
J: TRBJ2-7
CDR3: CASSQPGIYEQYF
DNA: TGCGCCAGCAGCCAACCGGGGATCTACGAGCAGTACTTC

V: TRBV29-1
D: -
size: -
J: TRBJ2-1
CDR3: CSATHTTSGYNEQFF
DNA: TGCAGCGCCACACATACTACCTCGGGTTACAATGAGCAGTTCTTC

V: TRBV6-6
D: -
size: few
J: TRBJ2-3
CDR3: CASSYSHGGRDTQYF
DNA: TGTGCCAGCAGTTACTCTCATGGAGGGAGAGATACGCAGTATTTT

V: TRBV5-6
D: -
size: -
J: TRBJ2-7
CDR3: CASSFRTIADSYEQYF
DNA: TGTGCCAGCAGCTTTCGCACGATAGCGGACTCCTACGAGCAGTACTTC

V: TRBV15
D: TRBD2
size: once
J: TRBJ2-3
CDR3: CATSREGLEADTQYF
DNA: TGTGCCACCAGCAGAGAGGGACTAGAGGCAGATACGCAGTATTTT

V: TRBV5-5
D: TRBD1
size: -
J: TRBJ2-2
CDR3: CASSWGTGSGELFF
DNA: TGTGCCAGCAGCTGGGGGACAGGGTCCGGGGAGCTGTTTTTT

V: TRBV27
D: -
size: few
J: TRBJ1-5
CDR3: CASSLGSGGQQPQHF
DNA: TGTGCCAGCAGTCTAGGGTCCGGGGGTCAACAGCCCCAGCATTTT

V: TRBV14
D: -
size: -
J: TRBJ2-7
CDR3: CASSQDSYEQYF
DNA: TGTGCCAGCAGCCAGGACAGCTACGAGCAGTACTTC

V: TRBV5-1
D: -
size: once
J: TRBJ2-5
CDR3: CASSLEWGRETQYF
DNA: TGCGCCAGCAGCTTGGAGTGGGGGCGAGAGACCCAGTACTTC